Sequencing of this T cell receptor (beta chain) was carried out in a study of cytomegalovirus exposure and HLA in healthy donors. Remarks on this clone: Antigen unknown.

The CDR3 has 14 residues. The germline V and J ends were trimmed by 0 bases and 2 bases, with 8 bases remaining between them. Per germline, CDR1 SGDLS and CDR2 YYNGEE. Study-wide findings and caveats: A later analysis showed that HLA-associated TCR beta chains had undergone more clonal expansion than equally common others. Researchers counted roughly 150 TCR beta chains as cytomegalovirus-associated. Three of the chains that were CMV-associated were confirmed in vitro to be specific for CMV antigens.

Primers included in the PCR were 60 Vbeta and 13 Jbeta primers. Source study methods: Later work found 65 million to 100 million unique TCR beta chains, with roughly 11 million shared. Measured with immunoSEQ multiplex PCR; TCRdb has only the in-frame clones, and not every one. D and trimming come from the DNA, and the V and J calls and clone size come from that table. Found here are 190,000 or so clones; the top ten clones hold 0.65% to 0.75%. The source of this sequence is a boy younger than 18 in good health and CMV-seronegative. The J gene is TRBJ1-1, the V gene TRBV9; no reliable D call. The sample was PBMCs. The CDR3 DNA is TGTGCCAGCAGCGTAGATCCCAGAAACACTGAAGCTTTCTTT. It yields the protein CASSVDPRNTEAFF.